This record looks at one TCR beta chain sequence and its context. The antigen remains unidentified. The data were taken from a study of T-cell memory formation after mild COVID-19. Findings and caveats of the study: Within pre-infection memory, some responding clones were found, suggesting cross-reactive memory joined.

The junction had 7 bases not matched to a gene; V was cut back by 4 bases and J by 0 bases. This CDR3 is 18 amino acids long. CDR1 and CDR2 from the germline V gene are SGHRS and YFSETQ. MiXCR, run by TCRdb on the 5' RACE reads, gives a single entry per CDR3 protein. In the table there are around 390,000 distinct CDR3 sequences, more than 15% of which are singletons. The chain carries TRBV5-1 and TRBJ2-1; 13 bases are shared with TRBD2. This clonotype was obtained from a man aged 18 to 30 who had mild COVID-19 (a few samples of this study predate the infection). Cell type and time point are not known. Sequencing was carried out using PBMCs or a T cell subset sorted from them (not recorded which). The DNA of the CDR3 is TGCGCCAGCAGCACACCGACTAGCGGGGGGAGCTCCTACAATGAGCAGTTCTTC. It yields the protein CASSTPTSGGSSYNEQFF. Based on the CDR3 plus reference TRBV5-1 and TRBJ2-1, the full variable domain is KAGVTQTPRYLIKTRGQQVTLSCSPISGHRSVSWYQQTPGQGLQFLFEYFSETQRNKGNFPGRFSGRQFSNSRSEMNVSTLELGDSALYLCASSTPTSGGSSYNEQFFGPGTRLTVL.